These T cell receptor beta chains were read from a single sample in a study of blood T cell repertoires in COVID-19. The assay was immunoSEQ multiplex PCR, and TCRdb's table has in-frame clones only and misses some. The table includes approximately 300,000 clones, approximately 90% detected once. Specimen: PBMCs or T cells enriched from blood (not recorded which). All receptors come from a woman between 18 and 30 years old who had recovered from COVID-19. Both conserved end residues are part of each CDR3. The D gene is left open where the match is weak. Size tells how often a clone was seen (once, few, many) or the class of an expanded clone, and some rows leave it out.

length,size,J,D,V,CDR3,DNA
13,-,TRBJ1-5,-,TRBV30,CAWSVHTHQPQHF,TGTGCCTGGAGTGTACATACCCATCAGCCCCAGCATTTT
13,few,TRBJ1-2,-,TRBV5-4,CASSLDGEGGYTF,TGTGCCAGCAGCTTGGATGGGGAGGGTGGCTACACCTTC
13,-,TRBJ2-7,-,TRBV9,CASSPGSLYEQYF,TGTGCCAGCAGTCCCGGGTCGCTCTACGAGCAGTACTTC
13,-,TRBJ1-5,-,TRBV12-3/TRBV12-4,CASQDSFNQPQHF,TGTGCCAGCCAGGACAGTTTCAATCAGCCCCAGCATTTT
14,-,TRBJ1-2,TRBD1,TRBV4-1,CASSQDRANYGYTF,TGCGCCAGCAGTCAAGACAGGGCCAACTATGGCTACACCTTC
14,-,TRBJ1-6,-,TRBV10-3,CAISEDRRGSPLHF,TGTGCCATCAGTGAAGACAGGAGAGGTTCACCCCTCCACTTT
12,-,TRBJ2-1,-,TRBV29-1,CSVDDRTDEQFF,TGCAGCGTTGACGACAGGACCGATGAGCAGTTCTTC
14,-,TRBJ2-2,-,TRBV5-1,CASSRGSDTGELFF,TGCGCCAGCAGCCGGGGGTCGGACACCGGGGAGCTGTTTTTT
13,-,TRBJ1-2,-,TRBV4-1,CASSRWEGESLTF,TGCGCCAGCAGCCGGTGGGAGGGGGAGTCTCTCACCTTC
15,-,TRBJ2-1,TRBD2,TRBV10-1,CASSDPAGGNNEQFF,TGCGCCAGCAGTGACCCAGCGGGGGGAAACAATGAGCAGTTCTTC
13,-,TRBJ2-3,-,TRBV5-8,CASSLPGTDTQYF,TGTGCCAGCAGCTTGCCAGGCACAGATACGCAGTATTTT
18,-,TRBJ1-1,-,TRBV7-8,CASSLARVQVLLNTEAFF,TGTGCCAGCAGCTTAGCGAGAGTACAGGTTCTCTTGAACACTGAAGCTTTCTTT
18,-,TRBJ1-1,TRBD1,TRBV4-2,CASSQNFGTGVGGTEAFF,TGTGCCAGCAGCCAAAACTTCGGGACAGGGGTGGGTGGGACTGAAGCTTTCTTT
13,-,TRBJ2-7,-,TRBV27,CASSPRGAGEQYF,TGTGCCAGCAGTCCTCGAGGTGCGGGGGAGCAGTACTTC
15,-,TRBJ1-2,-,TRBV7-9,CASSLAPTAGYGYTF,TGTGCCAGCAGCTTAGCCCCGACAGCGGGCTATGGCTACACCTTC
11,-,TRBJ1-1,-,TRBV6-6,CASGGGTEAFF,TGTGCCAGCGGCGGTGGCACTGAAGCTTTCTTT
14,-,TRBJ1-6,-,TRBV19,CASQVGDTYSPLHF,TGTGCCAGCCAAGTAGGAGATACTTATTCACCCCTCCACTTT
17,-,TRBJ2-7,TRBD2,TRBV24-1,CATSDGMAGGPLGEQYF,TGTGCCACCAGTGATGGGATGGCGGGAGGGCCTTTAGGGGAGCAGTACTTC
13,-,TRBJ2-1,-,TRBV19,CASSILVASEQFF,TGTGCCAGTAGTATTCTAGTCGCCAGTGAGCAGTTCTTC
12,-,TRBJ1-2,TRBD1,TRBV3-1/TRBV3-2,CASSQRDSGYTF,TGTGCCAGCAGCCAAAGGGACAGTGGTTACACCTTC
17,once,TRBJ2-7,TRBD2,TRBV4-2,CASSPGLAASSSYEQYF,TGTGCCAGCAGCCCAGGACTAGCGGCCTCGAGCTCCTACGAGCAGTACTTC
12,-,TRBJ2-7,-,TRBV18,CASSPGHDEQYF,TGTGCCAGCTCACCGGGACACGACGAGCAGTACTTC
17,-,TRBJ2-6,TRBD2,TRBV4-2,CASSPSGGLSGANVLTF,TGTGCCAGCAGCCCTAGCGGGGGCCTTTCTGGGGCCAACGTCCTGACTTTC
14,-,TRBJ2-5,TRBD2,TRBV14,CASSQESGVETQYF,TGTGCCAGCAGCCAAGAGAGCGGGGTTGAGACCCAGTACTTC
16,-,TRBJ1-4,-,TRBV11-2,CASSSGGFMLEEKLFF,TGTGCCAGCAGCTCCGGGGGGTTTATGCTGGAGGAAAAACTGTTTTTT
20,-,TRBJ2-2,TRBD2,TRBV19,CASSIWWLAGGPLNTGELFF,TGTGCCAGTAGTATCTGGTGGCTAGCGGGGGGTCCATTGAACACCGGGGAGCTGTTTTTT
16,-,TRBJ2-3,TRBD2,TRBV11-3,CASSRTSGTFTDTQYF,TGTGCCAGCAGCCGCACTAGCGGGACGTTCACAGATACGCAGTATTTT
15,-,TRBJ2-3,TRBD2,TRBV11-2,CASSSLAGAPDTQYF,TGTGCCAGCAGCTCCCTAGCGGGAGCCCCAGATACGCAGTATTTT
12,-,TRBJ1-2,-,TRBV19,CASSFASDGYTF,TGTGCCAGTAGTTTTGCCAGCGATGGCTACACCTTC
15,-,TRBJ2-7,-,TRBV29-1,CSVTPGHSPSYEQYF,TGCAGCGTTACCCCGGGACATTCCCCTTCCTACGAGCAGTACTTC
15,-,TRBJ1-3,TRBD1,TRBV13,CASRETGGWGNTIYF,TGTGCCAGCAGAGAGACAGGGGGCTGGGGAAACACCATATATTTT
13,-,TRBJ1-2,-,TRBV28,CASSLSGIGGYTF,TGTGCCAGCAGTTTATCAGGGATTGGCGGCTACACCTTC
12,few,TRBJ1-6,-,TRBV12-3/TRBV12-4,CASSLASSPLHF,TGTGCCAGCAGTTTGGCCTCTTCACCCCTCCACTTT
13,-,TRBJ1-1,-,TRBV28,CASSHDRNTEAFF,TGTGCCAGCAGTCACGACAGGAACACTGAAGCTTTCTTT
13,-,TRBJ2-7,-,TRBV7-2,CASSLGGYYEQYF,TGTGCCAGCAGCTTAGGGGGCTACTACGAGCAGTACTTC
12,-,TRBJ2-7,-,TRBV12-3/TRBV12-4,CASSLSVYEQYF,TGTGCCAGCAGTTTATCAGTATACGAGCAGTACTTC
13,-,TRBJ2-7,-,TRBV11-2,CASSRGTVYEQYF,TGTGCCAGCAGCCGGGGGACAGTCTACGAGCAGTACTTC
14,-,TRBJ1-2,TRBD1,TRBV24-1,CATSDGQGAAGYTF,TGTGCCACCAGTGATGGACAGGGTGCGGCTGGCTACACCTTC
13,-,TRBJ2-1,TRBD1,TRBV25-1,CASRGQGISEQFF,TGTGCCAGCAGGGGACAGGGGATCAGTGAGCAGTTCTTC
15,few,TRBJ1-6,TRBD1,TRBV19,CASSIRDRANSPLHF,TGTGCCAGTAGTATCCGGGACAGGGCAAATTCACCCCTCCACTTT
13,many,TRBJ1-5,-,TRBV3-1/TRBV3-2,CASSQVPGQPQHF,TGTGCCAGCAGCCAAGTTCCAGGTCAGCCCCAGCATTTT
14,-,TRBJ1-2,TRBD1,TRBV9,CASSATGGVDGYTF,TGTGCCAGCAGCGCGACAGGGGGCGTGGATGGCTACACCTTC
15,once,TRBJ2-7,-,TRBV27,CASSLSGGGLYEQYF,TGTGCCAGCAGTTTATCGGGAGGGGGGCTCTACGAGCAGTACTTC
13,-,TRBJ1-2,-,TRBV5-6,CASSLRQVGGYTF,TGTGCCAGCAGCTTGAGACAGGTTGGCGGCTACACCTTC
15,-,TRBJ2-7,TRBD1,TRBV4-1,CASRGKGQGPYEQYF,TGCGCCAGCAGGGGAAAGGGACAGGGTCCCTACGAGCAGTACTTC
16,-,TRBJ2-2,TRBD1,TRBV5-4,CASSRTGGGVTGELFF,TGTGCCAGCAGCCGGACAGGGGGCGGGGTAACCGGGGAGCTGTTTTTT
16,-,TRBJ1-2,TRBD1,TRBV29-1,CSVERGQGRTNYGYTF,TGCAGCGTCGAGCGTGGACAGGGCAGGACTAACTATGGCTACACCTTC
10,once,TRBJ1-1,-,TRBV4-1,CRRGCTEAFF,TGCAGGAGGGGCTGCACTGAAGCTTTCTTT
13,-,TRBJ2-4,TRBD1,TRBV2,CASRGTGDSIQYF,TGTGCCAGCAGAGGGACAGGAGATTCGATTCAGTACTTC
18,-,TRBJ1-1,TRBD1,TRBV7-3,CASSSSPIAGGLHTEAFF,TGTGCCAGCAGCTCATCCCCCATCGCAGGGGGTCTTCACACTGAAGCTTTCTTT
12,once,TRBJ2-1,-,TRBV2,CAGGISYNEQFF,TGTGCCGGCGGGATCTCCTACAATGAGCAGTTCTTC
15,many,TRBJ2-1,-,TRBV7-9,CASSLMRGHYNEQFF,TGTGCCAGCAGCTTAATGCGGGGGCACTACAATGAGCAGTTCTTC
14,once,TRBJ2-7,TRBD1,TRBV6-5,CASRNQGDSYEQYF,TGTGCCAGCAGGAATCAGGGGGACTCCTACGAGCAGTACTTC
15,once,TRBJ2-5,TRBD2,TRBV11-2,CASSFSGGAVETQYF,TGTGCCAGCAGCTTTAGCGGGGGGGCCGTGGAGACCCAGTACTTC
18,few,TRBJ1-2,-,TRBV7-9,CASSLAGTTLGGDYGYTF,TGTGCCAGCAGCTTAGCCGGGACCACCCTTGGAGGGGACTATGGCTACACCTTC
16,-,TRBJ1-3,-,TRBV7-9,CASSPPGGAGGNTIYF,TGTGCCAGCAGCCCCCCCGGCGGGGCGGGTGGAAACACCATATATTTT